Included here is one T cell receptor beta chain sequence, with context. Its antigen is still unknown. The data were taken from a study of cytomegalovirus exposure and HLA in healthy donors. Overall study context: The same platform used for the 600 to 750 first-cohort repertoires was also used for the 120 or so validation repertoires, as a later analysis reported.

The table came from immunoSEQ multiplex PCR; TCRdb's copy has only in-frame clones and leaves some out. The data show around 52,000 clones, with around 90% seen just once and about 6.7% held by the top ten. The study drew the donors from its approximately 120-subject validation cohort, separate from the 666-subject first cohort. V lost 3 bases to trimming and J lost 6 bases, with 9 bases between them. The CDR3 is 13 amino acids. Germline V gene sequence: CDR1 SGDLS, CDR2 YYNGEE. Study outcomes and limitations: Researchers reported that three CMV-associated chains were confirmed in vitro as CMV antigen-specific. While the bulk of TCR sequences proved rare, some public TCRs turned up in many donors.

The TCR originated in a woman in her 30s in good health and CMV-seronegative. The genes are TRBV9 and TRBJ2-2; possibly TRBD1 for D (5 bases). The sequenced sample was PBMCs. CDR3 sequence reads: CASSAGFSGELFF. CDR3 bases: TGTGCCAGCAGCGCAGGGTTCTCCGGGGAGCTGTTTTTT.